The clone carrying this T cell receptor beta chain occurred a few times. The antigen is unknown. Authors of the study amplified TCR beta CDR3 regions from RNA transcripts. The TCR CDR3 first-round RT-PCR relied on the HTBI primer set. Each CDR3 protein is one row after TCRdb ran MiXCR on the multiplex PCR reads. The sample has around 500,000 distinct CDR3 sequences, approximately 14% seen once. This specimen belongs to a study of T cells in Graves' hyperthyroidism and ophthalmopathy. Looking at the study overall: Before any treatment, at initial diagnosis, peripheral blood was collected.

The V segment lost 5 bases and the J segment 7 bases; nucleotides outside the gene matches: 7. Looked up from germline, CDR1 is DFQATT and CDR2 is SNEGSKA (reference sequence). This CDR3 spans 15 amino acids. Among the patients, aged 18 to 65, hyperthyroidism was newly diagnosed and had lasted under 2 months. It was uncontrolled infection, other autoimmune disease, pregnancy or lactation that excluded patients. Study results and caveats: Peripheral blood also featured most of the thyroid clonotypes expanded above 0.001.

The TCR was taken from a woman between 35 and 50 years old with Graves' hyperthyroidism. The chain recombines TRBV20-1 with TRBJ2-1, with 14 bases that match TRBD2. The specimen sequenced was blood. The CDR3 DNA follows: TGCAGTGCTCCTCTGACTAGCGGGAGGGATAATGAGCAGTTCTTC. Its translation: CSAPLTSGRDNEQFF.